One sample yielded the 17 T cell receptor beta chains listed below, sequenced in a study of T cells in Graves' hyperthyroidism and ophthalmopathy. Amplification of TCR beta CDR3 regions used RNA as the template. In the first-round RT-PCR of the TCR CDR3, the HTBI primer set was used. MiXCR, run by TCRdb on the multiplex PCR reads, gives a single entry per CDR3 protein. This sample has some 360,000 distinct CDR3 sequences; approximately 18% occur once, and the top ten carry around 15%. The sample was blood. These receptors were obtained from a woman between 40 and 50 years old with Graves' ophthalmopathy.

Many counts were recorded for this clonotype. The genes are TRBV28 and TRBJ1-1; weak D call: TRBD1 (6 bases). CDR3 length: 16 residues. Trimming cost V 4 bases and J 6 bases, with 21 bases left between them. Germline CDR1 MDHEN, CDR2 SYDVKM. The CDR3 DNA is TGTGCCAGCAGTTCCTTAGGACAGCCGAGGGAGGCTGAAGCTTTCTTT. This gives the protein CASSSLGQPREAEAFF.

J is TRBJ2-2 and V is TRBV12-3 or TRBV12-4; 7 nucleotides line up with TRBD2. Trimming cost V 3 bases and J 1 base; bases outside gene matches: 23. The CDR3 totals 22 residues. The DNA for the CDR3 is TGTGCCAGCAGTTTTCTCGGCCGGGTGAGCGGGGACGGTTCGAGGAACACCGGGGAGCTGTTTTTT. Its translation: CASSFLGRVSGDGSRNTGELFF.

This clonotype has ten or more counts. V is TRBV28 and J is TRBJ1-2; D might be TRBD1 (6 bases). The CDR3 covers 14 residues. The V and J ends lost 6 bases and 2 bases respectively, with 13 bases between them. CDR1 MDHEN and CDR2 SYDVKM come from the germline V gene. Here the CDR3 reads CASRVSGGNYGYTF. In nucleotides, the CDR3 is TGTGCCAGCAGGGTCTCGGGGGGCAACTATGGCTACACCTTC.

For this clonotype: A single base separates this from a much larger clone, so it may be a read error. This CDR3 reads CACGLQSPDYEQYF. The CDR3 nucleotides read TGTGCCTGTGGACTGCAATCACCAGACTACGAGCAGTACTTC. The rearrangement links TRBV30 to TRBJ2-7; TRBD2 might be the D (5 bases). Germline loops: CDR1 GTSNPN, CDR2 SVGIG (reference sequence). V was cut by 6 bases and J by 3 bases, with 18 bases left in between. This CDR3 comprises 14 residues.

In this sample, this clonotype turned up once. The CDR3 here is CASSFDRVGDTGELFF. The CDR3 bases are TGTGCCAGCAGTTTTGACAGGGTCGGGGACACCGGGGAGCTGTTTTTT. The chain employs TRBV12-3 or TRBV12-4 and TRBJ2-2; 7 nucleotides match TRBD1. The CDR3 has 16 amino acids. The V gene end was trimmed by 3 bases and the J gene end by 3 bases; junction bases not matched to a gene: 7.

This clonotype occurred many times. V gene TRBV2 combines with J gene TRBJ2-5, with D possibly matching TRBD2 (5 bases). V was shortened by 6 bases and J by 4 bases, with 15 bases between the two germline ends. The CDR3 is 14 amino acids. Germline values: CDR1 SNHLY, CDR2 FYNNEI. As DNA, the CDR3 is TGTGCCAGCAGGGTAGCGAGAGTGGGAGAGACCCAGTACTTC. As protein: CASRVARVGETQYF.

This clonotype was seen repeatedly, ten times or more. Germline and junction disagree at one end, which may indicate a read error. The chain couples TRBV10-1 to TRBJ2-7, with D possibly matching TRBD1 (6 bases). The CDR3 contains 13 residues. CDR1 and CDR2 (germline): WNHNN, SYGVQD (reference sequence). In DNA form, the CDR3 reads TGCGCCAGCAGTGAGCGGCAGGGGTACGAGCAGTGCTTC. As protein: CASSERQGYEQCF.

This rearrangement joins TRBV30 to TRBJ1-5; D is unresolved. Germline CDR1 reads GTSNPN; CDR2 reads SVGIG (reference sequence). The CDR3 is 12 amino acids. Trimming took 0 bases from V and 7 from J, leaving 7 bases between them. DNA of the CDR3: TGTGCCTGGAGTGTACTTTCCCAGCCCCAGCATTTT. This encodes CAWSVLSQPQHF.

This clonotype was counted ten times or more. CDR3 sequence: CASSLAPMHRGDYTF. The CDR3 nucleotides are TGTGCCAGCAGTTTAGCCCCGATGCACAGGGGAGACTACACCTTC. The V and J genes are TRBV28 and TRBJ1-2; 7 nucleotides agree with TRBD1. This CDR3 has 15 amino acids. Germline CDR1 is MDHEN and CDR2 is SYDVKM. J lost 10 bases, V lost 2 bases, and 13 bases had no gene match.

There are many counts of this clonotype. This rearrangement joins TRBV5-1 to TRBJ2-7, with 8 bases fitting TRBD1. Germline loops: CDR1 SGHRS, CDR2 YFSETQ. The length of the CDR3 is 14 residues. The trim removed 2 bases at V and 6 bases at J, leaving 7 bases unmatched. CDR3 in DNA: TGCGCCAGCAGCTTCGGACAGGGTATCGGCGAGCAGTACTTC. Amino acid sequence: CASSFGQGIGEQYF.

The chain combines TRBV12-3 or TRBV12-4 with TRBJ2-6, with D possibly TRBD1 on 6 matching bases. The ends were cut back, 4 bases at V and 0 bases at J, with 19 bases in the middle. The CDR3 consists of 19 residues. As DNA, the CDR3 is TGTGCCAGCAGTTGGATTAACAGGGACCGATTCTCTGGGGCCAACGTCCTGACTTTC. Its translation: CASSWINRDRFSGANVLTF.

This clonotype was observed a handful of times. The gene calls are TRBV5-1 and TRBJ1-1, with D unclear. V was cut by 2 bases and J by 1 base, with 9 bases left in between. From germline, CDR1 is SGHRS and CDR2 YFSETQ. The CDR3 is 14 amino acids. This CDR3 is CASSFGVANTEAFF. The DNA of the CDR3 is TGCGCCAGCAGCTTCGGGGTGGCGAACACTGAAGCTTTCTTT.

The rearrangement uses TRBV7-6 and TRBJ2-5, with D possibly called TRBD1 or TRBD2 (5 bases each). Trimming left V 5 bases short and J 1 base short, with 11 bases between. Germline V gives CDR1 SGHVS, CDR2 FNYEAQ. This CDR3 spans 14 amino acids. The CDR3 spells CASSPRDVQETQYF. In DNA form, the CDR3 reads TGTGCCAGCAGCCCCCGGGACGTCCAAGAGACCCAGTACTTC.

In its sample, this clonotype was seen many times. This sequence joins TRBV4-1 and TRBJ1-2; D unclear. The CDR3 consists of 13 residues. Trimming cost V 3 bases and J 3 bases, with 8 bases left between them. In germline, CDR1 is MGHRA, CDR2 YSYEKL. In nucleotides, the CDR3 is TGCGCCAGCAGCCACCAGGAGGACTATGGCTACACCTTC. Its protein product is CASSHQEDYGYTF.

This clonotype was counted ten times or more. This chain joins TRBV28 and TRBJ1-2; the D gene is possibly TRBD1 (6 bases). Trimming pared 3 bases from V and 1 base from J, leaving 12 bases between. Germline V CDR1 and CDR2: MDHEN, SYDVKM. CDR3 length: 15 amino acids. The chain's CDR3 is CASSFGQNINYGYTF. The DNA for the CDR3 is TGTGCCAGCAGTTTCGGACAGAACATTAACTATGGCTACACCTTC.

This clonotype was recorded once. A junction boundary mismatches the germline segment, possibly from a read error. The chain combines TRBV6-5 with TRBJ1-1; no clear D gene. CDR3 length: 13 amino acids. CDR1 is MNHEY, CDR2 SVGAGI, per germline. CDR3 residues: CASSCGVPPEAYF. DNA of the CDR3: TGTGCCAGCAGTTGCGGCGTCCCCCCTGAAGCTTACTTT.

This clonotype was detected many times. The V gene is TRBV28, the J gene TRBJ2-6, with 7 positions matching TRBD1. The trim removed 7 bases at V and 1 base at J, leaving 7 bases unmatched. The V gene's germline CDR1 is MDHEN and CDR2 SYDVKM. This CDR3 has 16 amino acids. CDR3 bases: TGTGCCAGCACCGTACAGGGACAGTCTGGGGCCAACGTCCTGACTTTC. This encodes CASTVQGQSGANVLTF.